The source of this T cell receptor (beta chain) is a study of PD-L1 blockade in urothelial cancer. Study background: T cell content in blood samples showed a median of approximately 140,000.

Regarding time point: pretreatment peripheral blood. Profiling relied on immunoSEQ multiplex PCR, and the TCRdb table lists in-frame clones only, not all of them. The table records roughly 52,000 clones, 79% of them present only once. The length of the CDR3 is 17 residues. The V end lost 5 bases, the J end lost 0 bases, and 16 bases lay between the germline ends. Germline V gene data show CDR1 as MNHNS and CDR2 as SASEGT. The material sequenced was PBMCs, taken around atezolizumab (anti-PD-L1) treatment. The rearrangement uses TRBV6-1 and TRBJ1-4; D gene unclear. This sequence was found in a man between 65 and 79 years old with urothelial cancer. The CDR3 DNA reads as TGTGCCAGCAGTAAAGACCCCGAGTCTGCAACTAATGAAAAACTGTTTTTT. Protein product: CASSKDPESATNEKLFF.